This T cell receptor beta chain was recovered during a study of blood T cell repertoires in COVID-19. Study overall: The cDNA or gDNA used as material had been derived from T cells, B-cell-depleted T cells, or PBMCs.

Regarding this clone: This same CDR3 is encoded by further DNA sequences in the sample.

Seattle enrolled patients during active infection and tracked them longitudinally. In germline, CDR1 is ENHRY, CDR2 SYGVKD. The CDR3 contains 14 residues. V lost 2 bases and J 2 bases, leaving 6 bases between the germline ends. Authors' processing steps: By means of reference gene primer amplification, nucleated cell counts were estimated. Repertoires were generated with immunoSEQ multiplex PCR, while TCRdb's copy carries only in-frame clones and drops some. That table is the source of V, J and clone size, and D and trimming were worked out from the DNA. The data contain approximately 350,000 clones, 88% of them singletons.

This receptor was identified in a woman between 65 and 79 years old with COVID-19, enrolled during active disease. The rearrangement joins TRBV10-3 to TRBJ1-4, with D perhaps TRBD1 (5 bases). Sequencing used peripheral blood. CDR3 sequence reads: CAISEGGTNEKLFF. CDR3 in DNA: TGTGCCATCAGTGAGGGGGGGACTAATGAAAAACTGTTTTTT.